This is a list of T cell receptor beta chains from one sample in a study of cytomegalovirus exposure and HLA in healthy donors. TCRdb's table, derived via immunoSEQ multiplex PCR, lists solely in-frame clones and lacks some. The data contain under 250,000 clones, around 85% of them singletons. Input material: PBMCs. These receptors were collected from a man aged 45 to 65 in good health and CMV-seronegative. Each CDR3 is given with its conserved first and last residue. D genes are given only for firm matches. Clone size appears in some rows only: once, few, many, or a class for an expanded clone.

DNA	CDR3	size	D	V	J
TGTGCCAGCAGTTACAGAAGGAGCACTGAAGCTTTCTTT	CASSYRRSTEAFF	once	-	TRBV6-5	TRBJ1-1
TGCGCCAGCAGCCAAGTGTTAGCGGGAGGTCGGTACGAGCAGTACTTC	CASSQVLAGGRYEQYF	few	TRBD2	TRBV4-1	TRBJ2-7
TGCGCCAGCACCAGCGACAGGGGTAGCTCCTACAATGAGCAGTTCTTC	CASTSDRGSSYNEQFF	-	TRBD1	TRBV5-1	TRBJ2-1
TGCGCCAGCAGCTTGGATAATACAGGGGCCGCGCCCTACGAGCAGTACTTC	CASSLDNTGAAPYEQYF	-	TRBD1	TRBV5-1	TRBJ2-7
TGCAGCGTTGTTAAGGCTAGCGGGAGTTACGAGACCCAGTACTTC	CSVVKASGSYETQYF	-	TRBD2	TRBV29-1	TRBJ2-5
TGCGCCAGCAGCCGGGGACAGCTGAACACCGGGGAGCTGTTTTTT	CASSRGQLNTGELFF	few	TRBD1	TRBV4-1	TRBJ2-2
TGCAGCGGGGGAAGGGGAAATGAGCAGTACTTC	CSGGRGNEQYF	-	-	TRBV29-1	TRBJ2-7
TGTGCCAGCACGAGGGGGTCTAACTATGGCTACACCTTC	CASTRGSNYGYTF	-	-	TRBV25-1	TRBJ1-2
TGTGCCTGGGCCCGGGGCAGGGGGCCCACAGATACGCAGTATTTT	CAWARGRGPTDTQYF	once	TRBD1	TRBV30	TRBJ2-3
TGCGCCAGCAGCGGACTAGCGGGACTCACCCCCCCCGGGGAGCTGTTTTTT	CASSGLAGLTPPGELFF	-	TRBD2	TRBV4-1	TRBJ2-2
TGTGCCAGCAGCTTGGATATTAGCGGGAGTAACGAGCAGTACTTC	CASSLDISGSNEQYF	-	TRBD2	TRBV5-4	TRBJ2-7
TGTGCCAGCAGTGACCGGCCGGGACAGAAGACTGAAGCTTTCTTT	CASSDRPGQKTEAFF	-	TRBD1	TRBV25-1	TRBJ1-1
TGTGCCAGCAGTTTTTCGGGATCCGAAAAACTGTTTTTT	CASSFSGSEKLFF	once	-	TRBV28	TRBJ1-4
TGTGCCAGCGCCTCGAAGGGGGAGACCCAGTACTTC	CASASKGETQYF	-	-	TRBV27	TRBJ2-5
TGTGCCAGCAGTTTGGGGGGGGCCTCTAATGAAAAACTGTTTTTT	CASSLGGASNEKLFF	-	-	TRBV28	TRBJ1-4
TGTGCCAGCAGCCAACGAGGGACCGGAGGGGAGCAGTTCTTC	CASSQRGTGGEQFF	-	-	TRBV14	TRBJ2-1
TGTGCCACCAAAACGGCAGGGTTCGAGCAGTACTTC	CATKTAGFEQYF	-	-	TRBV2	TRBJ2-7
TGTGCCAGCAGTTTGAGGCGTTACGAGCAGTACTTC	CASSLRRYEQYF	-	-	TRBV28	TRBJ2-7
TGTGCCAGCAGTCACCGGAAAGGAGCGGATACGCAGTATTTT	CASSHRKGADTQYF	-	-	TRBV25-1	TRBJ2-3
TGTGCCAGAAGTCACCCTAGCGAACTAAACCACAATGAGCAGTTCTTC	CARSHPSELNHNEQFF	-	-	TRBV5-3	TRBJ2-1
TGTGCCAGCAGCCAAGATGGGAGACTAGTACGGGGAAGGGAGCAGTTCTTC	CASSQDGRLVRGREQFF	-	-	TRBV4-2	TRBJ2-1
TGTGCCAGCAGCTTGGTTACAGGGGTAGACACCGGGGAGCTGTTTTTT	CASSLVTGVDTGELFF	-	TRBD1	TRBV5-5	TRBJ2-2
TGTGCCAGCTCACCGGGGCAGGCTAACTATGGCTACACCTTC	CASSPGQANYGYTF	-	-	TRBV18	TRBJ1-2
TGTGCCAGCAGCTTAGTTGAGAGGAGCGAGCAGTACTTC	CASSLVERSEQYF	-	-	TRBV7-2	TRBJ2-7
TGCGCCAGCAGGCCCGGGTGGAACACTGAAGCTTTCTTT	CASRPGWNTEAFF	-	-	TRBV10-1	TRBJ1-1
TGTGCCAGCTCACCATTAGTGGGAGATCTCGTCTACGAGCAGTACTTC	CASSPLVGDLVYEQYF	-	-	TRBV18	TRBJ2-7
TGCGCCAGCAGCTTGCGCCTGGGAGACGAGCAGTACTTC	CASSLRLGDEQYF	-	-	TRBV5-1	TRBJ2-7
TGTGCCAGCAGTACCAACGGGGGGCCCAGCTATGGCTACACCTTC	CASSTNGGPSYGYTF	-	-	TRBV28	TRBJ1-2
TGTGCCAGCAGCTGGGGACAGCAAGAGACCCAGTACTTC	CASSWGQQETQYF	few	TRBD1	TRBV11-1	TRBJ2-5
TGCGCCAGCAGCTTGACACCAGGGGGAAACACTGAAGCTTTCTTT	CASSLTPGGNTEAFF	-	TRBD1	TRBV5-1	TRBJ1-1
TGTGCCTGGAGGCCCCTAGCGGGGACCTACAATGAGCAGTTCTTC	CAWRPLAGTYNEQFF	-	TRBD2	TRBV30	TRBJ2-1
TGTGCCAGTAGTAGTAGCGGGAGAACCGGGGAGCTGTTTTTT	CASSSSGRTGELFF	-	TRBD2	TRBV19	TRBJ2-2
TGCGCCAGCGGTGCGGACAGGGGGTACGAGCAGTACTTC	CASGADRGYEQYF	-	TRBD1	TRBV5-1	TRBJ2-7
TGTGCCAGCAGCCAAGGAGACAGGGATCAGCCCCAGCATTTT	CASSQGDRDQPQHF	-	TRBD1	TRBV4-2	TRBJ1-5
TGTGCCAGCAGCGCGGTACAGGATATTTCCTACGAGCAGTACTTC	CASSAVQDISYEQYF	-	-	TRBV5-5	TRBJ2-7
TGTGCCAGCAGCTTTCCATCAGCGTCAGATGGCTACACCTTC	CASSFPSASDGYTF	-	-	TRBV7-9	TRBJ1-2
TGTGCCAGCAGCTTACAGGGGACCGGGGAGCTGTTTTTT	CASSLQGTGELFF	-	TRBD1	TRBV9	TRBJ2-2
TGTGCCAGCAGTGAAGGGACAGGGGACAATTCACCCCTCCACTTT	CASSEGTGDNSPLHF	many	TRBD1	TRBV6-1	TRBJ1-6
TGTGCCATCAGGCCTATGGGGGGTGCCTACGAGCAGTACTTC	CAIRPMGGAYEQYF	-	-	TRBV10-3	TRBJ2-7
TGTGCCAGCAAGGTACTACAGGGCGGCGGGGAGCTGTTTTTT	CASKVLQGGGELFF	-	-	TRBV2	TRBJ2-2
TGCGCCAGCAGCTCGGAGGGCTACAAGAGCGCTGAAGCTTTCTTT	CASSSEGYKSAEAFF	few	-	TRBV5-1	TRBJ1-1
TGCGCCAGCAGCCAAGATTGGGGGACAGCTAACACAGATACGCAGTATTTT	CASSQDWGTANTDTQYF	-	TRBD1	TRBV4-1	TRBJ2-3
TGTGCCAGCAGCCTGACTCTGAGACAGGACAATCAGCCCCAGCATTTT	CASSLTLRQDNQPQHF	once	-	TRBV28	TRBJ1-5
TGTGCCAGTAGTATAGACCGTCAGTTGAACACTGAAGCTTTCTTT	CASSIDRQLNTEAFF	-	-	TRBV19	TRBJ1-1
TGCGCCAGCAGCTTACATCTAGCGGGAGCTTACAATGAGCAGTTCTTC	CASSLHLAGAYNEQFF	once	TRBD2	TRBV5-1	TRBJ2-1
TGTGCCAGCAGTACACCCCCACAGGGGGTGATAACGCAGTATTTT	CASSTPPQGVITQYF	once	TRBD1	TRBV28	TRBJ2-3
TGTGCCAGCAGCGCAGCGGGTCTCTCCTACAATGAGCAGTTCTTC	CASSAAGLSYNEQFF	-	-	TRBV9	TRBJ2-1
TGCGCCAGCAGCCCGGGAGGTCCTAGCTTGGCCGGGGAGCTGTTTTTT	CASSPGGPSLAGELFF	-	TRBD2	TRBV5-1	TRBJ2-2
TGTGCCAGCAGCCCAGGGACTAGCGATTACAATGAGCAGTTCTTC	CASSPGTSDYNEQFF	few	TRBD2	TRBV4-2	TRBJ2-1
TGTGCCAGCAGCTCTAGCGGGGCCCGGGTCGCCGGGGAGCTGTTTTTT	CASSSSGARVAGELFF	-	TRBD2	TRBV5-4	TRBJ2-2
TGCAGCGTGGGAGGACTAGCGGGAACCTACAATGAGCAGTTCTTC	CSVGGLAGTYNEQFF	-	TRBD2	TRBV29-1	TRBJ2-1
TGTGCCAGCTGGCGGGAACGCACAGATACGCAGTATTTT	CASWRERTDTQYF	-	-	TRBV6-5	TRBJ2-3
TGTGCCAGCAGTTACCAGAGGCTAGCGGGTGGCGGGGAGCTGTTTTTT	CASSYQRLAGGGELFF	-	TRBD2	TRBV6-5	TRBJ2-2
TGTGCCAGTAGGGAGGGGTCGAACACTGAAGCTTTCTTT	CASREGSNTEAFF	once	-	TRBV19	TRBJ1-1
TGTGCCAGCAGCGCCGGGACAGGGTCCACAGATACGCAGTATTTT	CASSAGTGSTDTQYF	-	TRBD1	TRBV7-7	TRBJ2-3
TGTGCCAGCAGCTTAGACGGGGGAGGCTACACCTTC	CASSLDGGGYTF	-	-	TRBV11-3	TRBJ1-2